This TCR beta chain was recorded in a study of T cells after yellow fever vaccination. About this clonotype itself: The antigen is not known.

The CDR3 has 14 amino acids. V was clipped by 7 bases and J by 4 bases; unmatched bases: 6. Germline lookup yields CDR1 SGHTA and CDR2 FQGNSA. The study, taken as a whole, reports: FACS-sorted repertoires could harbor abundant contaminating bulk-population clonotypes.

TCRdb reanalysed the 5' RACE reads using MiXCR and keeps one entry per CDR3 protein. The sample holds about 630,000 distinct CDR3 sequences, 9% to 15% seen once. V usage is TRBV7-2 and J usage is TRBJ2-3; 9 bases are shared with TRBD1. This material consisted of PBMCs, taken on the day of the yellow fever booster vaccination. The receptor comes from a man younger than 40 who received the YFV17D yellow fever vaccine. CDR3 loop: CASKTGGEPDTQYF. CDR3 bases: TGTGCCAGCAAAACAGGGGGCGAGCCAGATACGCAGTATTTT.